Presented here are 8 T cell receptor beta chains from one specimen sequenced in a study of T cell changes during pregnancy in multiple sclerosis. Method: immunoSEQ multiplex PCR; TCRdb's copy keeps in-frame clones and lacks some. The table includes over 65,000 clones, approximately 90% detected once. Sequencing was performed on peripheral blood, taken in the first trimester of pregnancy. The receptor set was obtained from a female donor with multiple sclerosis, enrolled in a pregnancy study.

CDR3 nucleotide sequence: TGTGCCAGCAGCTTAGCGGGGACAGGGAACTACAATGAGCAGTTCTTC. It is translated as CASSLAGTGNYNEQFF. V is TRBV7-2 and J is TRBJ2-1; the match to TRBD1 covers 9 bases. This CDR3 contains 16 residues. The V and J ends lost 0 bases and 3 bases, in that order; junction bases with no gene match: 3. Germline CDR1 is SGHTA and CDR2 is FQGNSA. The whole variable domain, filled in from reference TRBV7-2 and TRBJ2-1, reads GAGVSQSPSNKVTEKGKDVELRCDPISGHTALYWYRQSLGQGLEFLIYFQGNSAPDKSGLPSDRFSAERTGGSVSTLTIQRTQQEDSAVYLCASSLAGTGNYNEQFFGPGTRLTVL.

The chain links TRBV5-6 to TRBJ1-2; 9 bases are a match to TRBD1. V was pared by 4 bases and J by 2 bases, with 15 bases of the junction left unmatched. CDR3 size: 18 residues. The germline V gene has CDR1 SGHDT and CDR2 YYEEEE. The CDR3 DNA reads as TGTGCCAGCAGCGCAATCCCCGGGACAGGGTCCCAGAACTATGGCTACACCTTC. Encoded protein: CASSAIPGTGSQNYGYTF.

This clone was picked up a small number of times. The chain recombines TRBV2 with TRBJ1-1, with D tentatively TRBD1 (5 bases). The V gene's germline CDR1 is SNHLY and CDR2 FYNNEI. The CDR3 loop spans 16 amino acids. With 1 base removed from V and 8 bases from J, the gap between germline ends came to 20 bases. The CDR3 here is CASSEEAGRRNWEAFF. The CDR3 DNA reads TGTGCCAGCAGTGAAGAGGCAGGGAGGAGAAATTGGGAAGCTTTCTTT.

The chain uses TRBV19 and TRBJ1-1, with D hard to call. This CDR3 is 14 amino acids long. The V end lost 3 bases, the J end lost 4 bases, and 12 bases lay between the germline ends. The germline V gene has CDR1 LNHDA and CDR2 SQIVND (reference sequence). This CDR3 is CASSIRESSTEAFF. CDR3 DNA sequence: TGTGCCAGTAGTATTCGGGAGTCGAGCACTGAAGCTTTCTTT.

The V gene is TRBV30, the J gene TRBJ2-7; D is perhaps TRBD1 (6 bases). Trimming cost V 3 bases and J 5 bases, with 20 bases left between them. Germline CDR1 reads GTSNPN; CDR2 reads SVGIG (reference sequence). This CDR3 has 15 residues. CDR3 DNA: TGTGCCTGGAGGCCGGCGGACAGCCTGCTGGACGAGCAGTACTTC. This gives the protein CAWRPADSLLDEQYF.

The V call is TRBV2, the J call TRBJ2-3; 7 bases are a match to TRBD2. The V gene end was trimmed by 4 bases and the J gene end by 0 bases; junction bases not matched to a gene: 10. The CDR3 consists of 17 residues. CDR1 SNHLY and CDR2 FYNNEI come from the germline V gene. DNA of the CDR3: TGTGCCAGCAGTGGTAGCGGGCCCGATACTAGCACAGATACGCAGTATTTT. Translation: CASSGSGPDTSTDTQYF.

A word on this clone: Other nucleotide sequences from this sample produce the same CDR3. V gene TRBV25-1 combines with J gene TRBJ1-1, with D perhaps TRBD1 (5 bases). Trimming left V 3 bases short and J 3 bases short, with 11 bases between. Germline loops: CDR1 MGHDK, CDR2 SYGVNS. The CDR3 loop spans 14 amino acids. The DNA for the CDR3 is TGTGCCAGCAGTGAGTGGGGGGGAGACACTGAAGCTTTCTTT. It yields the protein CASSEWGGDTEAFF.

This chain connects TRBV30 to TRBJ1-1, with D possibly being TRBD1 (5 bases). The V gene lost 0 bases and the J gene lost 7 bases, with 12 bases spanning the gap. CDR1 GTSNPN and CDR2 SVGIG come from the germline V gene (reference sequence). This CDR3 spans 13 amino acids. CDR3 loop: CAWSVTGGGEAFF. In DNA, the CDR3 is TGTGCCTGGAGTGTAACGGGGGGGGGTGAAGCTTTCTTT.